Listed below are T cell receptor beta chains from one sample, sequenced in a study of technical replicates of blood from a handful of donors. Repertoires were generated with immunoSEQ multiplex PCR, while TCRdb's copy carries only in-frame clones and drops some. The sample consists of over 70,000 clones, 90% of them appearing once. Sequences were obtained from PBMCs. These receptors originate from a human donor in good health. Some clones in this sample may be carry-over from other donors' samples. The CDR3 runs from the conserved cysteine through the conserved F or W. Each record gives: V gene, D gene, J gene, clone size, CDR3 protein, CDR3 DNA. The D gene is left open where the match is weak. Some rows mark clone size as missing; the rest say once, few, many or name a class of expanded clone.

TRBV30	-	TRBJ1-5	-	CAWSKQGSQPQHF	TGTGCCTGGAGTAAACAGGGTAGTCAGCCCCAGCATTTT
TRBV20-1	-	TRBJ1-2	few	CSARVSYGYTF	TGCAGTGCTAGAGTTAGCTATGGCTACACCTTC
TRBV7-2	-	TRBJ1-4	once	CASSPMGQPNEKLFF	TGTGCCAGCAGCCCTATGGGGCAGCCTAATGAAAAACTGTTTTTT
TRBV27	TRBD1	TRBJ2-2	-	CASSFKGQGALRTGELFF	TGTGCCAGCAGTTTCAAGGGACAGGGGGCATTGCGAACCGGGGAGCTGTTTTTT
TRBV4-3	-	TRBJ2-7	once	CASSQDPNPRYEQYF	TGCGCCAGCAGCCAAGATCCCAACCCGAGGTACGAGCAGTACTTC
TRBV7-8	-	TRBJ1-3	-	CASSSDIFTSGNTIYF	TGTGCCAGCAGCTCGGACATCTTTACCTCTGGAAACACCATATATTTT
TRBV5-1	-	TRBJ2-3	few	CASSSTGNTQYF	TGCGCCAGCAGCTCCACCGGGAATACGCAGTATTTT
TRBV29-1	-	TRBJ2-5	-	CSANQETQYF	TGCAGCGCCAACCAAGAGACCCAGTACTTC
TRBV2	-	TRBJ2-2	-	CASSTQGEDTGELFF	TGTGCCAGCAGTACCCAGGGTGAGGACACCGGGGAGCTGTTTTTT
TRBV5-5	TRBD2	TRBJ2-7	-	CASNPRGTAGGLGEQYF	TGTGCCAGCAACCCCCGGGGAACAGCGGGGGGATTGGGCGAGCAGTACTTC
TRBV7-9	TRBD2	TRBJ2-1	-	CASSFANLAGGPSEQFF	TGTGCCAGCAGCTTTGCTAACCTAGCGGGAGGGCCAAGTGAGCAGTTCTTC
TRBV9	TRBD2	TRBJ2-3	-	CASSTRLAGTDTQYF	TGTGCCAGCAGCACTCGACTAGCGGGCACAGATACGCAGTATTTT
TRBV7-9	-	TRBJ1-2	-	CASALGSTATGYTF	TGTGCCAGCGCCTTGGGATCGACAGCAACTGGCTACACCTTC
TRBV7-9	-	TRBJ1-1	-	CASSQDRLGVNTEAFF	TGTGCCAGCAGCCAAGACAGGTTAGGGGTGAACACTGAAGCTTTCTTT
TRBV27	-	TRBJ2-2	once	CASSLGWGAGELFF	TGTGCCAGCAGTTTAGGTTGGGGGGCCGGGGAGCTGTTTTTT
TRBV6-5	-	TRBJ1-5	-	CASSYSRGREQPQHF	TGTGCCAGCAGTTACTCGAGGGGGAGGGAACAGCCCCAGCATTTT
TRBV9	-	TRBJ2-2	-	CASSSARAANTGELFF	TGTGCCAGCAGCTCTGCCAGGGCCGCGAACACCGGGGAGCTGTTTTTT
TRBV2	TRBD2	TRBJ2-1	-	CASHLSSGYNEQFF	TGTGCCAGCCATTTGTCTAGCGGGTACAATGAGCAGTTCTTC
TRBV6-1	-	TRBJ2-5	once	CASSADGGWGTQYF	TGTGCCAGCAGCGCTGATGGGGGCTGGGGGACCCAGTACTTC
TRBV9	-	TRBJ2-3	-	CASSVRSFPPDTQYF	TGTGCCAGCAGCGTTCGTTCGTTCCCCCCAGATACGCAGTATTTT
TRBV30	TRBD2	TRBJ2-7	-	CGASGTYEQYF	TGTGGGGCTAGCGGGACCTACGAGCAGTACTTC
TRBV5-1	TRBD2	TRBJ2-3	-	CASSSTLAGGPWDTQYF	TGCGCCAGCAGCTCCACACTAGCGGGGGGGCCATGGGATACGCAGTATTTT
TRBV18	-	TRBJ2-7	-	CASAQDGLSYEQYF	TGTGCCAGCGCCCAGGATGGCCTCTCCTACGAGCAGTACTTC
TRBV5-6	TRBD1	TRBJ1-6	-	CASSPVNRGNSPLHF	TGTGCCAGCAGCCCCGTCAACAGGGGAAATTCACCCCTCCACTTT
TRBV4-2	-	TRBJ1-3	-	CASSQAGGGPGNTIYF	TGTGCCAGCAGCCAGGCCGGGGGGGGCCCTGGAAACACCATATATTTT
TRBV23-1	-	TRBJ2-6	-	CASSLQGCGANVLTF	TGCGCCAGCAGTCTACAGGGTTGTGGGGCCAACGTCCTGACTTTC
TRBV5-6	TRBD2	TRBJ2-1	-	CASSLRLAGVDEQFF	TGTGCCAGCAGCTTGCGGCTAGCGGGAGTGGATGAGCAGTTCTTC
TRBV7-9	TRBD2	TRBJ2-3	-	CASSKNSGGPLGTDTQYF	TGTGCCAGCAGCAAAAATAGCGGGGGGCCTCTCGGCACAGATACGCAGTATTTT